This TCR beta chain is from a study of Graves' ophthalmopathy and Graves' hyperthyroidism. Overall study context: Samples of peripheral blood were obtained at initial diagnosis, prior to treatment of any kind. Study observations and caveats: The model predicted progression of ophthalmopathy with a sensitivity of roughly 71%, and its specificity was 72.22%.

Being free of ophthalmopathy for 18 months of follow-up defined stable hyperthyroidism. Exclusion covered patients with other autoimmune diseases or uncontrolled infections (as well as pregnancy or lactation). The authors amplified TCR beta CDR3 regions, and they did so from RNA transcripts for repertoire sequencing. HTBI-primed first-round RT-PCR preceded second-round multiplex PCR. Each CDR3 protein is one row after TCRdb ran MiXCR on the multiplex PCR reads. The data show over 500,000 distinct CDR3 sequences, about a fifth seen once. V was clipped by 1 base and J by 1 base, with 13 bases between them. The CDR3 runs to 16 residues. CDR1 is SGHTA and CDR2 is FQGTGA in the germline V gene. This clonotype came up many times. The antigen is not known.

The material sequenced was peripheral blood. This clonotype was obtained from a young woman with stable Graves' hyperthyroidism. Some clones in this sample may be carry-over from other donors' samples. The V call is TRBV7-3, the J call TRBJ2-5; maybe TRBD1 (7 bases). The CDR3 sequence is CASSLNRGGSQETQYF. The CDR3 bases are TGTGCCAGCAGCTTAAACAGGGGAGGATCCCAAGAGACCCAGTACTTC.